This paragraph covers one TCR beta chain sequence. Its antigen remains unidentified. The data are from a study of T cells in localized non-small cell lung cancer. Study-wide results and caveats: Uninvolved adjacent lung showed higher T cell clonality than tumor.

V was shortened by 5 bases and J by 8 bases, with 13 bases between the two germline ends. The CDR3 covers 13 residues. The germline V gene encodes CDR1 SGHTA and CDR2 FQGTGA. Sequencing used immunoSEQ multiplex PCR; TCRdb keeps in-frame clones, though not all of them. The sample lists fewer than 50,000 clones, approximately 80% occurring once. The chain uses TRBV7-3 and TRBJ1-5; D perhaps matches TRBD1 (5 bases). The TCR comes from a man aged 35-69 years with stage II lung adenocarcinoma. The sequences come from PBMCs, collected before any cancer treatment. CDR3 bases: TGTGCCAGCAGCCAAGAACCGGGGGAGCCCCAGCATTTT. Its translation is CASSQEPGEPQHF.